Shown below are 5 T cell receptor beta chains from a single sample sequenced in a study of T cells in Graves' hyperthyroidism and ophthalmopathy. Amplification yielded TCR beta CDR3 regions, with RNA transcripts as the source. In the first-round RT-PCR of the TCR CDR3, the HTBI primer set was used. MiXCR, run by TCRdb on the multiplex PCR reads, gives a single entry per CDR3 protein. The sample holds 540,000 or so distinct CDR3 sequences, 15% to 17% seen once. The sample taken for sequencing was blood. The receptors here all came from a woman in her twenties or thirties with Graves' hyperthyroidism.

Ten or more counts support this clonotype. The rearrangement links TRBV11-3 to TRBJ2-5, with D uncertain. This CDR3 comprises 13 residues. Trimming cost V 4 bases and J 5 bases, with 11 bases left between them. Looked up from germline, CDR1 is SGHNT and CDR2 is YENEEA. CDR3 sequence: CASSSTAVETQYF. The DNA of the CDR3 is TGTGCCAGCAGCTCTACGGCCGTGGAGACCCAGTACTTC.

In its sample, this clonotype was seen many times. The chain couples TRBV5-1 to TRBJ2-1, with 8 bases lining up with TRBD2. The CDR3 has 14 residues. The V segment lost 1 base and the J segment 10 bases; nucleotides outside the gene matches: 7. Germline V lookup: CDR1 SGHRS, CDR2 YFSETQ. The CDR3 sequence: CASSLTGLELEQFF. Written as DNA, the CDR3 is TGCGCCAGCAGCTTGACGGGACTAGAATTGGAGCAGTTCTTC.

The chain employs TRBV5-1 and TRBJ1-4; no firm D call. This CDR3 spans 15 amino acids. Per germline, CDR1 SGHRS and CDR2 YFSETQ. V dropped 0 bases and J dropped 1 base, with 7 bases sitting between them. CDR3 coding DNA: TGCGCCAGCAGCTTGGAGGCGGGAACTAATGAAAAACTGTTTTTT. Protein sequence: CASSLEAGTNEKLFF.

Points on this clonotype: Germline and junction disagree at one end, which may indicate a read error. The V call is TRBV18, the J call TRBJ2-7; 8 nucleotides match TRBD1. CDR3 size: 15 residues. The germline V gene has CDR1 KGHSH and CDR2 LQKENI. The CDR3, as DNA: TGTGCCAGCTCACTAGGGACAGGCGATACCTACGGGCAGTACTTC. Its translation: CASSLGTGDTYGQYF.

The chain combines TRBV20-1 with TRBJ2-7; 11 bases align to TRBD2. CDR1 is DFQATT and CDR2 is SNEGSKA in the germline V gene (reference sequence). V trimming: 3 bases; J trimming: 2 bases; junction bases outside the gene matches: 3. The CDR3 consists of 14 residues. The CDR3 reads CSARASGRPYEQYF. The DNA of the CDR3 is TGCAGTGCTAGGGCTAGCGGGAGGCCCTACGAGCAGTACTTC.